This record covers a single TCR beta chain. This entry belongs to a study of blood T cell repertoires in COVID-19. Under the authors' procedure: Scientists estimated how many nucleated cells there were by amplifying reference gene primers. Produced via immunoSEQ multiplex PCR; TCRdb's table is partial and in-frame only. V, J and clone size were drawn from that table, and D and trimming were deduced from the DNA. The table records under 150,000 clones, 80% to 90% of them present only once. Looked up from germline, CDR1 is SGHDN and CDR2 is FVKESK. The CDR3 loop spans 14 amino acids. Trimming cost V 5 bases and J 10 bases; bases outside gene matches: 7.

The clonotype was recovered from a human donor with acute or convalescent COVID-19. The donor label of this sample is uncertain. This chain uses TRBV14 with TRBJ1-6, with 8 nucleotides matching TRBD1. Source material: peripheral blood. The CDR3 sequence: CASSIRQGQSPLHF. The CDR3 DNA reads as TGTGCCAGCAGCATAAGACAGGGGCAATCACCCCTCCACTTT.